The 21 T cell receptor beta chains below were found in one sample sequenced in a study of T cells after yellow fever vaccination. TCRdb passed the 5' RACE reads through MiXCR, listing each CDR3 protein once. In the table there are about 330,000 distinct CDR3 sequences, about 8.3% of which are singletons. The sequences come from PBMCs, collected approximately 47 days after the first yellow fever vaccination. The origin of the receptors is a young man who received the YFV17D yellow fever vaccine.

CDR3 nucleotide sequence: TGTGCCAGCAGCTTATACGGCCCCAATCAGCCCCAGCATTTT. Its translation: CASSLYGPNQPQHF. The chain is built from TRBV7-2 and TRBJ1-5; D ambiguous. The CDR3 totals 14 residues. The germline V gene has CDR1 SGHTA and CDR2 FQGNSA. Trimming shortened V by 2 bases and J by 3 bases, and 8 bases separated the two germline ends.

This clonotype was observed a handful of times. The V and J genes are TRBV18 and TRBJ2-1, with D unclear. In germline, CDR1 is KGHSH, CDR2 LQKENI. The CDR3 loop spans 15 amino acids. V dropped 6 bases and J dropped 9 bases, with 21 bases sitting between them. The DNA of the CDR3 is TGTGCCAGCTCCCCCGTAATTGGTAAAGGATTTGAGCAGTTCTTC. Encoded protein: CASSPVIGKGFEQFF.

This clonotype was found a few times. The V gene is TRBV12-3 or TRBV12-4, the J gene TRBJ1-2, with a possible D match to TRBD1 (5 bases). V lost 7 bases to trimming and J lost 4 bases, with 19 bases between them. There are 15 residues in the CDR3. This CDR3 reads CASILRAQGPYGYTF. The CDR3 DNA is TGTGCCAGCATCCTGAGGGCCCAGGGCCCCTATGGCTACACCTTC.

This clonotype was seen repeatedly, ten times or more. As DNA, the CDR3 is TGTGCCAGCCGAGAGAGCTCTGGAAACACCATATATTTT. Its protein is CASRESSGNTIYF. The gene calls are TRBV12-3 or TRBV12-4 and TRBJ1-3; D is ambiguous. Trimming left V 8 bases short and J 0 bases short, with 8 bases between. CDR3 length: 13 residues.

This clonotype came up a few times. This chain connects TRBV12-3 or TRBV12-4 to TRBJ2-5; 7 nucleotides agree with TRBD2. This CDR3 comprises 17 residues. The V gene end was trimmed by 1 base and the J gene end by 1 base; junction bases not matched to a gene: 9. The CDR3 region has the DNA TGTGCCAGCAGTTTAGGTCCCCTAGGACTAGGCCAAGAGACCCAGTACTTC. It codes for CASSLGPLGLGQETQYF.

The CDR3 nucleotides are TGTGCCATCAGTGGGGGAGGGACAGGGGGGACCTACGAGCAGTACTTC. This sequence encodes CAISGGGTGGTYEQYF. The V and J genes are TRBV10-3 and TRBJ2-7, with 11 bases that match TRBD1. This CDR3 is 16 amino acids long. Germline-derived CDR1 and CDR2 are ENHRY and SYGVKD. After removal of 4 bases from V and 2 bases from J, the junction contained 7 bases not matched to a gene.

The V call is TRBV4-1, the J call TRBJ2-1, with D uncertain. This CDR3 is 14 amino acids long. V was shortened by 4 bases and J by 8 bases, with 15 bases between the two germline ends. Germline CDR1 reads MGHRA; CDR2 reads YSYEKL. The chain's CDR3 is CASSRGPRPDEQFF. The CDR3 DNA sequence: TGCGCCAGCAGCCGAGGACCACGGCCGGATGAGCAGTTCTTC.

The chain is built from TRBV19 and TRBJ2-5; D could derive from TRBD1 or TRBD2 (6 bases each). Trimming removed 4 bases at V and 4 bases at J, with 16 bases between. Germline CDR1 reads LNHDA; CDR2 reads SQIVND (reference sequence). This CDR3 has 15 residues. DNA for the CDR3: TGTGCCAGTAGTACCGGAAGAGGGGGAGGAGAGACCCAGTACTTC. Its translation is CASSTGRGGGETQYF.

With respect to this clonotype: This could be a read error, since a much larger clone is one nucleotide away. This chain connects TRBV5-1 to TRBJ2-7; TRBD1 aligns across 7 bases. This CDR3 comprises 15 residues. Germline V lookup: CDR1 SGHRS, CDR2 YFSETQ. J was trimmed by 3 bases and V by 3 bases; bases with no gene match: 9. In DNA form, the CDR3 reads TGCGCCAGCAGCTCTCTGACGTCAGGGGGCTACGAGCAGTACTTC. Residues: CASSSLTSGGYEQYF.

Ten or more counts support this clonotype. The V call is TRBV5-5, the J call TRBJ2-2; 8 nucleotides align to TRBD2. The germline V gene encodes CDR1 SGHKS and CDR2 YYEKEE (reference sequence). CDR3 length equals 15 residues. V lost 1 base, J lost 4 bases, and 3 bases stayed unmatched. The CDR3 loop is CASSLTLAGTGELFF. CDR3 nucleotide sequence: TGTGCCAGCAGCTTGACCCTAGCGGGCACCGGGGAGCTGTTTTTT. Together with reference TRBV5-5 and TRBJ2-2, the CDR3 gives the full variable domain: DAGVTQSPTHLIKTRGQQVTLRCSPISGHKSVSWYQQVLGQGPQFIFQYYEKEERGRGNFPDRFSARQFPNYSSELNVNALLLGDSALYLCASSLTLAGTGELFFGEGSRLTVL.

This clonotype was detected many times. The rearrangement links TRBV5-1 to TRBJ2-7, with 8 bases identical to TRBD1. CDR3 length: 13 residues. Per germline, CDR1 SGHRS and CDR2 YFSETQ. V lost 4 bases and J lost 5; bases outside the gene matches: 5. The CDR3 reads CASSQTGAHEQYF. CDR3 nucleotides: TGCGCCAGCAGCCAGACAGGGGCCCACGAGCAGTACTTC.

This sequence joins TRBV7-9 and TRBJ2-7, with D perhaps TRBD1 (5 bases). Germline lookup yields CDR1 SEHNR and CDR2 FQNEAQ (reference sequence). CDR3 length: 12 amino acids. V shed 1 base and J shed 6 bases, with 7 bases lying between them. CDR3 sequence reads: CASSLGQFEQYF. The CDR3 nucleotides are TGTGCCAGCAGCTTAGGACAGTTCGAGCAGTACTTC.

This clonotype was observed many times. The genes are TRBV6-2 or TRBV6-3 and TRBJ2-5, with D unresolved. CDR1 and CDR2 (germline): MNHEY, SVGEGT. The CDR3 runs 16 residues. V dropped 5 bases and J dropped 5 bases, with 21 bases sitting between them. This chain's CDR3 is CASSPLWWRFPETQYF. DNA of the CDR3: TGTGCCAGCAGTCCCCTCTGGTGGAGATTCCCGGAGACCCAGTACTTC.

The CDR3 loop reads CASRTRQFGELFF. The CDR3 bases are TGTGCCAGCAGGACTCGGCAGTTCGGGGAGCTGTTTTTT. The chain joins TRBV7-2 to TRBJ2-2; D uncertain. Germline V gene data show CDR1 as SGHTA and CDR2 as FQGNSA. This CDR3 contains 13 residues. V lost 6 bases and J 7 bases, leaving 12 bases between the germline ends. The full variable domain, its missing parts supplied by reference TRBV7-2 and TRBJ2-2, is GAGVSQSPSNKVTEKGKDVELRCDPISGHTALYWYRQSLGQGLEFLIYFQGNSAPDKSGLPSDRFSAERTGGSVSTLTIQRTQQEDSAVYLCASRTRQFGELFFGEGSRLTVL.

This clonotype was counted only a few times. The CDR3 is CASSYRGQPNQPQHF. The CDR3 DNA reads as TGTGCCAGCAGTTATCGGGGACAGCCCAATCAGCCCCAGCATTTT. The V and J genes are TRBV28 and TRBJ1-5, with 7 bases that match TRBD1. The V gene's germline CDR1 is MDHEN and CDR2 SYDVKM. With V trimmed by 4 bases and J by 3 bases, 6 bases remained unmatched. The CDR3 length is 15 residues.

The CDR3 sequence is CASSLGRGQGGYGYTF. The CDR3 DNA is TGCGCCAGCAGCTTGGGAAGAGGACAGGGAGGGTATGGCTACACCTTC. The chain links TRBV5-1 to TRBJ1-2, with TRBD1 matching over 8 bases. The CDR3 loop spans 16 amino acids. V was pared by 0 bases and J by 5 bases, with 9 bases of the junction left unmatched. The germline V gene encodes CDR1 SGHRS and CDR2 YFSETQ.

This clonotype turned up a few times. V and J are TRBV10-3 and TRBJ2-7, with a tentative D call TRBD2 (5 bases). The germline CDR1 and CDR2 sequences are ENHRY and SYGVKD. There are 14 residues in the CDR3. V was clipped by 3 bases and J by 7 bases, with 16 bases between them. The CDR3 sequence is CAISDRRTPGEQYV. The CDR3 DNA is TGTGCCATCAGTGACCGACGGACCCCGGGAGAGCAGTACGTC.

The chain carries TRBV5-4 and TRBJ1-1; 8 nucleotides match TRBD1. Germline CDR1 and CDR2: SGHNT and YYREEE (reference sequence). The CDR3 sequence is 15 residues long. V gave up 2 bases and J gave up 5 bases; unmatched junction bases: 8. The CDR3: CASSLGQGQGTEAFF. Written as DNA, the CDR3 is TGTGCCAGCAGCTTAGGACAGGGCCAGGGTACTGAAGCTTTCTTT.

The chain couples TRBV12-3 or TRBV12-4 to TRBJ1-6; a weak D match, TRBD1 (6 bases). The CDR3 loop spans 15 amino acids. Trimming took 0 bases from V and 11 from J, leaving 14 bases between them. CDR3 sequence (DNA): TGTGCCAGCAGTTTAGCGCTGGGGGGCTTGGCACCCCTCCACTTT. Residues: CASSLALGGLAPLHF.

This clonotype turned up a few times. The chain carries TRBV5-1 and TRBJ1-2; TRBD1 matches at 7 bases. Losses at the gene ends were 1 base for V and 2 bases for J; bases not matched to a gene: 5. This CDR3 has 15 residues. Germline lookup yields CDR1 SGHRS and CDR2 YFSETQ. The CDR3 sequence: CASSLSVQGNYGYTF. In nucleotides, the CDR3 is TGCGCCAGCAGCTTGTCCGTACAGGGGAACTATGGCTACACCTTC.

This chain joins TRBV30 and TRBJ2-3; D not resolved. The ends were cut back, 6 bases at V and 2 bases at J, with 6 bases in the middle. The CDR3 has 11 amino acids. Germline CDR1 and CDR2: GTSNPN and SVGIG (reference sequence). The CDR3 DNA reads TGTGCCTGTTTTAACACAGATACGCAGTATTTT. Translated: CACFNTDTQYF.